These T cell receptor beta chains were read from a single sample in a study of identical twins. One entry per CDR3 protein, called by TCRdb with MiXCR from the 5' RACE reads. The table records more than 400,000 distinct CDR3 sequences, 13% to 15% of them present only once. These data also formed part of another study, on yellow fever vaccine responses in identical twins.

Sample: CD4+ T cells sorted from blood. The receptors were gathered from a woman between 18 and 30 years old in good health. Each CDR3 is given with its conserved first and last residue. A D gene is named only where the DNA matches it firmly. Clone sizes are given selectively: once, few, many, or a class where the clone is expanded.

>-|TRBJ2-1|many|TRBV7-3|16
CASSLEIRDPPHEQFF
TGTGCCAGCAGTCTAGAGATCCGGGACCCCCCCCATGAGCAGTTCTTC
>TRBD1|TRBJ1-4|-|TRBV7-8|15
CASSPDRGWQEKLFF
TGTGCCAGCAGCCCCGACAGGGGGTGGCAGGAAAAACTGTTTTTT
>-|TRBJ1-1|-|TRBV27|14
CASKSTGVNTEAFF
TGTGCCAGCAAGTCCACAGGAGTAAACACTGAAGCTTTCTTT
>TRBD2|TRBJ2-1|-|TRBV12-3/TRBV12-4|15
CASSSTSGVGGEQFF
TGTGCCAGCAGTTCAACCTCGGGGGTCGGGGGGGAGCAGTTCTTC
>TRBD2|TRBJ2-2|few|TRBV28|17
CASSFSRLAGVLGELFF
TGTGCCAGCAGTTTTTCAAGACTAGCGGGAGTACTCGGGGAGCTGTTTTTT
>-|TRBJ2-2|-|TRBV21-1|17
CASSKGRDRGRVGELFF
TGTGCCAGCAGCAAAGGTCGGGACAGGGGGCGCGTCGGGGAGCTGTTTTTT
>TRBD1|TRBJ1-2|few|TRBV5-5|14
CASSVGQAAYGYTF
TGTGCCAGCAGCGTCGGACAGGCGGCCTATGGCTACACCTTC
>-|TRBJ1-1|few|TRBV29-1|12
CSVITLATEAFF
TGCAGCGTTATAACGCTTGCTACTGAAGCTTTCTTT
>TRBD1|TRBJ1-1|-|TRBV6-2/TRBV6-3|16
CASSYPPETGGRDAFF
TGTGCCAGCAGCTATCCCCCTGAGACAGGGGGCAGGGACGCTTTCTTT
>-|TRBJ1-5|few|TRBV2|14
CASNPQGSNQPQHF
TGTGCCAGCAACCCACAGGGCAGCAATCAGCCCCAGCATTTT
>TRBD2|TRBJ2-1|-|TRBV5-1|16
CASSRAGYGSYNEQFF
TGCGCCAGCAGCCGAGCGGGATATGGCTCCTACAATGAGCAGTTCTTC
>TRBD2|TRBJ2-3|-|TRBV15|14
CATSTRLAIDTQYF
TGTGCCACCAGCACACGACTAGCGATTGATACGCAGTATTTT
>-|TRBJ2-7|-|TRBV3-1|15
CASSQVATATYEQYF
TGTGCCAGCAGCCAAGTTGCGACAGCCACCTACGAGCAGTACTTC
>-|TRBJ2-3|-|TRBV9|14
CASSVEVGGGTQYF
TGTGCCAGCAGCGTAGAAGTGGGAGGCGGTACGCAGTATTTT
>-|TRBJ2-7|few|TRBV10-3|13
CAIKEGLAYEQYF
TGTGCCATCAAGGAGGGGTTAGCCTACGAGCAGTACTTC
>TRBD2|TRBJ2-3|few|TRBV20-1|15
CSARTSGVGADTQYF
TGCAGTGCTAGGACTAGCGGGGTTGGCGCAGATACGCAGTATTTT
>-|TRBJ2-7|few|TRBV29-1|14
CSVWPGLGSYEQYF
TGCAGCGTTTGGCCCGGTTTGGGCTCTTACGAGCAGTACTTC
>-|TRBJ2-3|few|TRBV5-1|15
CASSLFDKDTDTQYF
TGCGCCAGCAGCCTGTTCGACAAAGACACAGATACGCAGTATTTT
>-|TRBJ1-2|few|TRBV6-1|10
CASNRYGYTF
TGTGCCAGCAACCGTTATGGCTACACCTTC
>TRBD2|TRBJ2-1|-|TRBV29-1|14
CSAKTSGRAYEQFF
TGCAGCGCAAAGACTAGCGGGAGGGCCTATGAGCAGTTCTTC
>TRBD2|TRBJ2-1|few|TRBV29-1|15
CSVEKLAGAYNEQFF
TGCAGCGTTGAAAAGCTAGCGGGAGCTTACAATGAGCAGTTCTTC
>-|TRBJ2-5|-|TRBV20-1|15
CSARVSSRPKETQYF
TGCAGTGCTAGGGTTAGCTCACGACCGAAAGAGACCCAGTACTTC
>-|TRBJ2-2|-|TRBV5-6|14
CASSLAVHTGELFF
TGTGCCAGCAGCTTGGCTGTACACACCGGGGAGCTGTTTTTT
>-|TRBJ2-2|-|TRBV3-1|15
CASKKGEVDTGELFF
TGTGCCAGCAAGAAGGGGGAAGTTGACACCGGGGAGCTGTTTTTT
>-|TRBJ1-2|few|TRBV14|14
CASSQDATVYGYTF
TGTGCCAGCAGCCAAGATGCGACAGTATATGGCTACACCTTC
>TRBD1|TRBJ1-1|-|TRBV5-1|16
CASSAGTGWGNTEAFF
TGCGCCAGCAGCGCAGGGACAGGGTGGGGGAACACTGAAGCTTTCTTT
>-|TRBJ2-6|few|TRBV12-3/TRBV12-4|16
CASSLRGGSGANVLTF
TGTGCCAGCAGTTTAAGAGGGGGCTCTGGGGCCAACGTCCTGACTTTC
>-|TRBJ1-1|few|TRBV2|12
CASRAGNTEAFF
TGTGCCAGCAGGGCAGGGAACACTGAAGCTTTCTTT
>TRBD2|TRBJ2-1|few|TRBV15|17
CATSRGFSGGLYNEQFF
TGTGCCACCAGCAGAGGCTTTAGCGGGGGGCTTTACAATGAGCAGTTCTTC
>-|TRBJ2-5|-|TRBV4-1|15
CASSQGYGGAETQYF
TGCGCCAGCAGCCAAGGTTACGGCGGGGCAGAGACCCAGTACTTC
>TRBD2|TRBJ2-2|few|TRBV6-1|17
CASSRTSGRANTGELFF
TGTGCCAGCAGTAGGACTAGCGGGAGGGCGAACACCGGGGAGCTGTTTTTT
>-|TRBJ2-3|few|TRBV6-5|14
CASSYSKSTDTQYF
TGTGCCAGCAGTTACTCGAAAAGCACAGATACGCAGTATTTT
>TRBD2|TRBJ2-3|many|TRBV20-1|13
CSADSGRTDTQYF
TGCAGTGCCGATAGCGGGAGGACAGATACGCAGTATTTT
>TRBD2|TRBJ2-5|-|TRBV2|18
CASRELASGGALLETQYF
TGTGCCAGCAGAGAGTTAGCTAGCGGGGGGGCCCTACTGGAGACCCAGTACTTC
>TRBD1|TRBJ2-1|-|TRBV29-1|12
CSVEQGAWEQFF
TGCAGCGTTGAGCAGGGGGCGTGGGAGCAGTTCTTC
>-|TRBJ2-1|-|TRBV24-1|18
CATSDLQGGVTSYNEQFF
TGTGCCACCAGTGATTTGCAGGGGGGGGTCACCTCCTACAATGAGCAGTTCTTC
>-|TRBJ1-5|few|TRBV5-6|14
CASPRGGRGQPQHF
TGTGCCAGCCCCCGAGGGGGGCGCGGTCAGCCCCAGCATTTT
>TRBD2|TRBJ2-3|few|TRBV5-1|15
CASSPAGPRTDTQYF
TGCGCCAGCAGCCCAGCGGGACCTCGCACAGATACGCAGTATTTT
>TRBD2|TRBJ2-1|-|TRBV28|13
CASNWGGYNEQFF
TGTGCCAGCAACTGGGGGGGGTACAATGAGCAGTTCTTC
>-|TRBJ2-1|few|TRBV2|13
CASSGGISSGQFF
TGTGCCAGCAGTGGAGGAATTAGCTCTGGGCAGTTCTTC
>TRBD2|TRBJ2-1|-|TRBV20-1|16
CSARDWDSGMYNEQFF
TGCAGTGCTAGAGATTGGGATAGCGGGATGTACAATGAGCAGTTCTTC
>TRBD2|TRBJ2-1|-|TRBV7-9|16
CASSLLPSGEYNEQFF
TGTGCCAGCAGCTTACTCCCTAGCGGGGAATACAATGAGCAGTTCTTC
>-|TRBJ1-6|many|TRBV2|16
CASSEFREIYNSPLHF
TGTGCCAGCAGTGAATTTCGGGAGATCTATAATTCACCCCTCCACTTT
>TRBD2|TRBJ2-1|-|TRBV7-3|17
CASSFRTGTSGNNEQFF
TGTGCCAGCAGCTTTCGGACCGGGACTAGCGGTAACAATGAGCAGTTCTTC
>-|TRBJ2-7|few|TRBV5-1|13
CASSLDWVNEQYF
TGCGCCAGCAGCTTGGATTGGGTGAACGAGCAGTACTTC
>-|TRBJ2-3|many|TRBV7-9|15
CASSSRLEATDTQYF
TGTGCCAGCAGCTCACGACTAGAGGCCACAGATACGCAGTATTTT
>TRBD1|TRBJ2-1|-|TRBV2|14
CASSDGDRVGEQFF
TGTGCCAGCAGTGACGGGGACAGGGTTGGTGAGCAGTTCTTC
>-|TRBJ2-3|many|TRBV20-1|14
CSATLSVSTDTQYF
TGCAGTGCTACTCTCAGCGTAAGCACAGATACGCAGTATTTT
>-|TRBJ1-2|-|TRBV5-1|16
CASSFEQMTRSYGYTF
TGCGCCAGCAGCTTCGAACAGATGACACGATCCTATGGCTACACCTTC
>-|TRBJ2-7|few|TRBV28|16
CASTPNAWGKRYEQYF
TGTGCCAGCACCCCTAACGCGTGGGGTAAGCGTTACGAGCAGTACTTC
>-|TRBJ2-5|-|TRBV5-6|14
CASSLGERQETQYF
TGTGCCAGCAGCTTGGGAGAGCGGCAAGAGACCCAGTACTTC
>-|TRBJ2-2|few|TRBV11-3|16
CASSLIRQRNTGELFF
TGTGCCAGCAGCTTAATTCGGCAGCGGAACACCGGGGAGCTGTTTTTT
>-|TRBJ1-1|few|TRBV20-1|15
CSARAGTPMNTEAFF
TGCAGTGCTAGGGCCGGGACACCGATGAACACTGAAGCTTTCTTT
>-|TRBJ2-1|-|TRBV7-9|14
CASPVGGSYNEQFF
TGTGCCAGCCCTGTGGGGGGCTCCTACAATGAGCAGTTCTTC
>-|TRBJ2-1|-|TRBV10-3|12
CASSWGDKEQFF
TGTGCCAGTAGCTGGGGGGACAAAGAGCAGTTCTTC